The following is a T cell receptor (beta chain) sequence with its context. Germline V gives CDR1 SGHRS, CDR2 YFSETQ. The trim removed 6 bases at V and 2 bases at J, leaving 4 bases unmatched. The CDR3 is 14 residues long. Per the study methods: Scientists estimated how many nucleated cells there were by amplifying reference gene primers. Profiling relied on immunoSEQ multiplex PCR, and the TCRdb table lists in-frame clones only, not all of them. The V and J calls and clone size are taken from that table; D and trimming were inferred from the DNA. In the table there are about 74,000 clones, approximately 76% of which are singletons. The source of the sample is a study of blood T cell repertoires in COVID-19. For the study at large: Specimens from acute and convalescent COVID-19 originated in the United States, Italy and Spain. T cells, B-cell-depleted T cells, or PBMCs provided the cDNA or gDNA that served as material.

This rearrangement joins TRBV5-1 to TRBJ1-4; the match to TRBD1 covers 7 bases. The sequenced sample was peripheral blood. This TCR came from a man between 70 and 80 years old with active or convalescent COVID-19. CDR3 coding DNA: TGCGCCAGCAAGGGGGCATCGACTAATGAAAAACTGTTTTTT. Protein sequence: CASKGASTNEKLFF.